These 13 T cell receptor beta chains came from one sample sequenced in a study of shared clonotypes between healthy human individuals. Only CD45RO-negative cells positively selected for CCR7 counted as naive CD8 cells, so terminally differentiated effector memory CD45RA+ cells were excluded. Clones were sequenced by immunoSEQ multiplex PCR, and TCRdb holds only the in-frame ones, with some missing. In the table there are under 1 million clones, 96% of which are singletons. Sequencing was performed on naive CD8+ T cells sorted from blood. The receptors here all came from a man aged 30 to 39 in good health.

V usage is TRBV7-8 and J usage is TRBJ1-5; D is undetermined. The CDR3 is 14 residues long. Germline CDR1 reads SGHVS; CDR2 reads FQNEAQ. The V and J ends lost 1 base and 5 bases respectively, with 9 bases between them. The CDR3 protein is CASSLDAGYQPQHF. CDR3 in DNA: TGTGCCAGCAGCTTAGATGCGGGGTATCAGCCCCAGCATTTT.

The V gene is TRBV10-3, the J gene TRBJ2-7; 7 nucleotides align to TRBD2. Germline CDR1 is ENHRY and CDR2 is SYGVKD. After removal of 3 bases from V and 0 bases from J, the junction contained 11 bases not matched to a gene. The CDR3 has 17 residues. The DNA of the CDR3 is TGTGCCATCAGTGAAGCGGGGAAAGTGGGATACTCCTACGAGCAGTACTTC. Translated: CAISEAGKVGYSYEQYF.

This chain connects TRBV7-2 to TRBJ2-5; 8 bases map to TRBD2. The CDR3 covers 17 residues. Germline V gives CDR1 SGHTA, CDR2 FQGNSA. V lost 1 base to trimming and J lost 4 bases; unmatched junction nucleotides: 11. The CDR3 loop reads CASSLVRGEAGGETQYF. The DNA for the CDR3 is TGTGCCAGCAGCTTAGTGCGAGGGGAGGCGGGAGGAGAGACCCAGTACTTC.

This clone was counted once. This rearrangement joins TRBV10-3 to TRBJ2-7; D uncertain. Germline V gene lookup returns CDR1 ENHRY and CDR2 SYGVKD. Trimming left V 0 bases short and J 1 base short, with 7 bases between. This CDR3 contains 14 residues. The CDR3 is CAISESYTSYEQYF. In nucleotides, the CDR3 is TGTGCCATCAGTGAGTCGTACACTTCCTACGAGCAGTACTTC.

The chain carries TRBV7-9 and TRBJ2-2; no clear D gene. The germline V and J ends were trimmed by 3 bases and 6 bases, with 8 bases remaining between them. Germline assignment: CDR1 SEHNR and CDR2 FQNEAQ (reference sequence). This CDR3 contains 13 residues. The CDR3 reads CASSFWEAGELFF. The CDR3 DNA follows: TGTGCCAGCAGCTTTTGGGAAGCCGGGGAGCTGTTTTTT. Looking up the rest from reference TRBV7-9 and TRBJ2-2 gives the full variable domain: DTGVSQNPRHKITKRGQNVTFRCDPISEHNRLYWYRQTLGQGPEFLTYFQNEAQLEKSRLLSDRFSAERPKGSFSTLEIQRTEQGDSAMYLCASSFWEAGELFFGEGSRLTVL.

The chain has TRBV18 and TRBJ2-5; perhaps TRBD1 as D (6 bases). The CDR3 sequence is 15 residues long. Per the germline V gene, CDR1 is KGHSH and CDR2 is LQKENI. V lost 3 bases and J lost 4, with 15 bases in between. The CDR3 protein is CASSPNYRDTETQYF. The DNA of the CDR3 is TGTGCCAGCTCACCGAACTACCGGGACACAGAGACCCAGTACTTC. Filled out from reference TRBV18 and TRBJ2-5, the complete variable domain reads NAGVMQNPRHLVRRRGQEARLRCSPMKGHSHVYWYRQLPEEGLKFMVYLQKENIIDESGMPKERFSAEFPKEGPSILRIQQVVRGDSAAYFCASSPNYRDTETQYFGPGTRLLVL.

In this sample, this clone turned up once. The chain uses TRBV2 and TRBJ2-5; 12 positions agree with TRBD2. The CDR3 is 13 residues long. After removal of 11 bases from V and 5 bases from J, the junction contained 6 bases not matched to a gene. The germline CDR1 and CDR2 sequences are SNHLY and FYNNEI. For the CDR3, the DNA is TGTGCCGGGTCTAGCGGGAGGGTGGAGACCCAGTACTTC. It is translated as CAGSSGRVETQYF. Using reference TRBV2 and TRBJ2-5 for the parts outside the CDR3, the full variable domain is EPEVTQTPSHQVTQMGQEVILRCVPISNHLYFYWYRQILGQKVEFLVSFYNNEISEKSEIFDDQFSVERPDGSNFTLKIRSTKLEDSAMYFCAGSSGRVETQYFGPGTRLLVL.

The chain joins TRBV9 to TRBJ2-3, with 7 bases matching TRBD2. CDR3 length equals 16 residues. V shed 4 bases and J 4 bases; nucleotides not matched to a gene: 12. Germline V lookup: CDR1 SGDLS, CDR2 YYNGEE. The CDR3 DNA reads TGTGCCAGCAGCTCTCTCCAGGCGGGAGTAGCAGATACGCAGTATTTT. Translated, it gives CASSSLQAGVADTQYF.

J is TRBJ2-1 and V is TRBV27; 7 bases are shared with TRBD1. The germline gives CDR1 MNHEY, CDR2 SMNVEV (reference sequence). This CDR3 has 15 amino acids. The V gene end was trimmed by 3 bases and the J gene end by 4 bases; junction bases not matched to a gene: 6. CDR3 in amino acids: CASSFRQGPYNEQFF. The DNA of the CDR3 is TGTGCCAGCAGTTTTCGACAGGGTCCTTACAATGAGCAGTTCTTC.

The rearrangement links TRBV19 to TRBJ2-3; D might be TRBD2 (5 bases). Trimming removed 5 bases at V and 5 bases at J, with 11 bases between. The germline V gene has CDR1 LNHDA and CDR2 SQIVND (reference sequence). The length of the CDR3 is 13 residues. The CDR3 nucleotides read TGTGCCAGTAGTCTCGATCGGGGAGATACGCAGTATTTT. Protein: CASSLDRGDTQYF.

The CDR3 region has the DNA TGTGCCAGCAGCCAGTTCCCCGGTCAGCCCCAGCATTTT. Amino acids: CASSQFPGQPQHF. The chain recombines TRBV6-5 with TRBJ1-5; the D is unclear. The CDR3 extends over 13 amino acids. Germline lookup yields CDR1 MNHEY and CDR2 SVGAGI. The V end was cut by 6 bases, the J end by 6 bases, with 12 bases between.

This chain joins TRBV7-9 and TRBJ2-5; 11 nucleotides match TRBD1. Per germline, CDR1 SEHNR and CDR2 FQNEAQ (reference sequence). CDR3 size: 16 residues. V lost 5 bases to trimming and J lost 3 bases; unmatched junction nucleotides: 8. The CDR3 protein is CASSPYPGQGEETQYF. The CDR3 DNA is TGTGCCAGCAGCCCTTATCCGGGACAGGGGGAAGAGACCCAGTACTTC.

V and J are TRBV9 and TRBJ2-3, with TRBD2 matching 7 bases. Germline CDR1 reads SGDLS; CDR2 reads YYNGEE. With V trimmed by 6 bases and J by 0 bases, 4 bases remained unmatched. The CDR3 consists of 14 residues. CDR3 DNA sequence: TGTGCCAGCACTGGGCGGGAGAGCACAGATACGCAGTATTTT. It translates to CASTGRESTDTQYF.